The 24 T cell receptor beta chains listed next were all sequenced from one sample in a study of CD8 T cells in ankylosing spondylitis. Each CDR3 protein is one row after TCRdb ran MiXCR on the 5' RACE reads. Among roughly 160,000 distinct CDR3 sequences, around a tenth were seen once, and the ten largest hold 29%. Sequenced material: blood, either unsorted or a sorted T cell fraction (not recorded which). The receptors originated from a male donor with ankylosing spondylitis or in good health (not recorded which).

This clonotype was recorded at least ten times. The V call is TRBV6-2 or TRBV6-3, the J call TRBJ2-5; 7 bases line up with TRBD1. CDR3 length: 14 amino acids. The ends lost 5 bases at V and 2 bases at J; junction bases unmatched: 5. Germline V CDR1 and CDR2: MNHEY, SVGEGT. CDR3 bases: TGTGCCAGCAGTAGGGACAGCCTTCAAGAGACCCAGTACTTC. Its translation: CASSRDSLQETQYF.

There are many counts of this clonotype. The V call is TRBV24-1, the J call TRBJ1-2; weak D call: TRBD1 (6 bases). V was pared by 3 bases and J by 0 bases, with 10 bases between. This CDR3 is built from 15 residues. Germline assignment: CDR1 KGHDR and CDR2 SFDVKD. The DNA of the CDR3 is TGTGCCACCAGTGATCGACAGGCCTCTAACTATGGCTACACCTTC. Translating gives CATSDRQASNYGYTF.

This clonotype was seen more than once but under ten times. The chain joins TRBV4-3 to TRBJ2-7; D is perhaps TRBD2 (6 bases). Germline CDR1 is LGHNA and CDR2 is YSLEER. The CDR3 contains 16 residues. Trimming pared 1 base from V and 2 bases from J, leaving 15 bases between. The CDR3 reads CASSQVGGMTPYEQYF. CDR3 DNA sequence: TGCGCCAGCAGCCAAGTCGGAGGGATGACGCCCTACGAGCAGTACTTC.

This clonotype was counted ten times or more. The chain recombines TRBV20-1 with TRBJ2-2; weak D call: TRBD1 (6 bases). CDR3 length: 14 amino acids. V lost 3 bases to trimming and J lost 7 bases, with 15 bases between them. Germline-derived CDR1 and CDR2 are DFQATT and SNEGSKA (reference sequence). CDR3 amino acids: CSASLWGLDGELFF. The DNA of the CDR3 is TGCAGTGCTAGCCTCTGGGGGCTGGACGGGGAGCTGTTTTTT.

This clonotype has a count of ten or more. The chain carries TRBV6-1 and TRBJ1-1; possible D gene TRBD1, 5 bases. The germline CDR1 and CDR2 sequences are MNHNS and SASEGT. The CDR3 has 15 amino acids. Trimming cost V 7 bases and J 0 bases, with 15 bases left between them. The chain's CDR3 is CASTKSGTMNTEAFF. CDR3 in DNA: TGTGCCAGCACGAAATCAGGGACTATGAACACTGAAGCTTTCTTT.

In its sample, this clonotype was seen many times. The rearrangement joins TRBV5-1 to TRBJ1-6, with 7 bases fitting TRBD1. Germline V gene lookup returns CDR1 SGHRS and CDR2 YFSETQ. The CDR3 length is 15 residues. V trimming: 3 bases; J trimming: 12 bases; junction bases outside the gene matches: 12. This CDR3 reads CASSWDRKGTEPLHF. In DNA form, the CDR3 reads TGCGCCAGCAGCTGGGACAGAAAGGGTACGGAACCCCTCCACTTT. Full variable domain (outside the CDR3, taken from reference TRBV5-1 and TRBJ1-6): KAGVTQTPRYLIKTRGQQVTLSCSPISGHRSVSWYQQTPGQGLQFLFEYFSETQRNKGNFPGRFSGRQFSNSRSEMNVSTLELGDSALYLCASSWDRKGTEPLHFGNGTRLTVT.

This chain connects TRBV5-1 to TRBJ1-4; possible D gene TRBD1, 5 bases. This CDR3 has 18 residues. The ends were cut back, 0 bases at V and 8 bases at J, with 23 bases in the middle. Looked up from germline, CDR1 is SGHRS and CDR2 is YFSETQ. The DNA of the CDR3 is TGCGCCAGCAGCTTGGTCCAGTCAGGGCCAACAGATTGGGAAAAACTGTTTTTT. Residues: CASSLVQSGPTDWEKLFF.

The chain employs TRBV28 and TRBJ2-7, with D uncertain. Trimming removed 7 bases from V and 5 bases from J, with 21 bases in between. The CDR3 contains 15 residues. In germline, CDR1 is MDHEN, CDR2 SYDVKM. The CDR3 DNA reads as TGTGCCAGCATCCCTTTGCTGGGTAAGGTAAACGAGCAGTACTTC. This codes for CASIPLLGKVNEQYF.

This chain uses TRBV4-3 with TRBJ1-1, with D perhaps TRBD1 (5 bases). CDR3 length: 15 residues. V was pared by 2 bases and J by 5 bases, with 15 bases between. The V gene's germline CDR1 is LGHNA and CDR2 YSLEER. DNA for the CDR3: TGCGCCAGCAGCCAATCCGGGGCGGGTGGGACTGAAGCTTTCTTT. This sequence encodes CASSQSGAGGTEAFF.

At least ten counts were recorded for this clonotype. The J gene is TRBJ2-1, the V gene TRBV6-1, with 13 nucleotides matching TRBD2. The germline V gene has CDR1 MNHNS and CDR2 SASEGT. This CDR3 has 14 residues. V dropped 8 bases and J dropped 4; count of bases not matched to a gene: 2. The CDR3 DNA is TGTGCCAGCCAGACTAGCGGGAGGTACAATGAGCAGTTCTTC. Translation gives CASQTSGRYNEQFF.

This clonotype was seen many times. This chain connects TRBV2 to TRBJ2-3; possibly TRBD1 for D (7 bases). Per germline, CDR1 SNHLY and CDR2 FYNNEI. The ends were cut back, 3 bases at V and 2 bases at J, with 15 bases in the middle. CDR3 size: 16 residues. The CDR3 reads CASSENQGGYTDTQYF. As DNA, the CDR3 is TGTGCCAGCAGTGAGAACCAGGGGGGATACACAGATACGCAGTATTTT.

The sample holds many counts of this clonotype. CDR3 sequence reads: CASSRTSGRKTGELFF. The DNA of the CDR3 is TGCGCCAGCAGCCGGACTAGCGGGAGGAAGACCGGGGAGCTGTTTTTT. The J gene is TRBJ2-2, the V gene TRBV5-1; 14 bases match TRBD2. After removal of 4 bases from V and 5 bases from J, the junction contained 4 bases not matched to a gene. The CDR3 runs 16 residues. In germline, CDR1 is SGHRS, CDR2 YFSETQ.

As for this clonotype: Just one base apart from a much larger clone, this may be a read error. The chain has TRBV12-3 or TRBV12-4 and TRBJ2-5, with a tentative D call TRBD2 (5 bases). This CDR3 has 13 amino acids. V lost 10 bases and J lost 2, with 14 bases in between. DNA of the CDR3: TGTGCCACCTCTGTCCGGAGGCAAGAGACCCAGTACTTC. Translation: CATSVRRQETQYF.

The rearrangement joins TRBV20-1 to TRBJ2-1; unclear D gene. This CDR3 contains 16 residues. Trimming took 0 bases from V and 7 from J, leaving 19 bases between them. The germline CDR1 and CDR2 sequences are DFQATT and SNEGSKA (reference sequence). The CDR3 spells CSARDREGVGWNEQFF. The CDR3 DNA sequence: TGCAGTGCTAGAGATCGAGAAGGAGTCGGGTGGAATGAGCAGTTCTTC.

This chain uses TRBV2 with TRBJ2-1, with D perhaps matching TRBD2 (5 bases). V dropped 7 bases and J dropped 1 base, with 17 bases sitting between them. The CDR3 loop spans 16 amino acids. Germline V gene sequence: CDR1 SNHLY, CDR2 FYNNEI. The CDR3 DNA reads TGTGCCAGCATGTTAACGACTATCGATTCCTACAATGAGCAGTTCTTC. Translated, it gives CASMLTTIDSYNEQFF.

This clonotype was counted between two and nine times. V is TRBV3-1 and J is TRBJ2-7; perhaps TRBD1 as D (6 bases). Germline-derived CDR1 and CDR2 are LGHDT and YNNKEL (reference sequence). The CDR3 spans 16 residues. V lost 2 bases, J lost 2 bases, and 16 bases lay in between. The CDR3 DNA is TGTGCCAGCAGCCAACTTTCGACAGGTTTAGCCTACGAGCAGTACTTC. This gives the protein CASSQLSTGLAYEQYF.

Notes on this clonotype: A much larger clone differs from this one at a single base, so this may be a read error. V gene TRBV5-6 combines with J gene TRBJ2-3, with 9 bases identical to TRBD2. This CDR3 is built from 15 residues. Germline CDR1 is SGHDT and CDR2 is YYEEEE. The CDR3 loop reads CVSSPGLAKTDTQYF. In DNA, the CDR3 is TGTGTCAGCAGCCCGGGACTAGCTAAGACAGATACGCAGTATTTT.

This clonotype was observed many times. CDR3 region: CASSLDRLVDSYEQYF. The CDR3 nucleotides are TGTGCCAGCAGCTTGGACAGGCTCGTTGACTCCTACGAGCAGTACTTC. V usage is TRBV5-4 and J usage is TRBJ2-7; D possibly corresponds to TRBD1 (5 bases). The CDR3 runs 16 residues. Germline CDR1 reads SGHNT; CDR2 reads YYREEE (reference sequence). V dropped 0 bases and J dropped 0 bases, with 13 bases sitting between them.

This clonotype was detected ten times or more. CDR3 in DNA: TGCGCCAGCAGCTTGGTTGGACAGGGTCTTGCCGGGGAGCTGTTTTTT. It yields the protein CASSLVGQGLAGELFF. This sequence joins TRBV5-1 and TRBJ2-2; 8 bases are shared with TRBD1. This CDR3 spans 16 amino acids. V shed 0 bases, J shed 6 bases, and the junction held 7 bases outside the gene matches. CDR1 and CDR2 (germline): SGHRS, YFSETQ.

The rearrangement links TRBV9 to TRBJ2-2; the D gene is possibly TRBD1 (6 bases). This CDR3 is built from 16 residues. Looked up from germline, CDR1 is SGDLS and CDR2 is YYNGEE. Trimming shortened V by 0 bases and J by 5 bases, and 14 bases separated the two germline ends. The CDR3 DNA sequence: TGTGCCAGCAGCGTAGAGGGGGTGGGAGTGACCGGGGAGCTGTTTTTT. Protein sequence: CASSVEGVGVTGELFF.

The sample holds many counts of this clonotype. The chain combines TRBV15 with TRBJ2-2; the D is unclear. This CDR3 comprises 16 residues. Germline-derived CDR1 and CDR2 are LNHNV and YYDKDF (reference sequence). V gave up 0 bases and J gave up 5 bases, with 13 bases separating them. CDR3 bases: TGTGCCACCAGCAGAGATCCTCCGAGCCAGACCGGGGAGCTGTTTTTT. Amino acids: CATSRDPPSQTGELFF.

CDR3 sequence: CASSSGTLYTEAFF. CDR3 bases: TGTGCCAGTAGTTCCGGGACCCTCTACACTGAAGCTTTCTTT. The rearrangement uses TRBV19 and TRBJ1-1; D perhaps matches TRBD1 (5 bases). Trimming removed 5 bases from V and 3 bases from J, with 13 bases in between. The CDR3 contains 14 residues. Germline CDR1 LNHDA, CDR2 SQIVND (reference sequence).

This clonotype was detected ten times or more. The chain employs TRBV7-9 and TRBJ2-2, with TRBD2 as a possible D gene (6 bases). The CDR3 runs 16 residues. V lost 2 bases, J lost 6 bases, and 16 bases lay in between. Germline CDR1 is SEHNR and CDR2 is FQNEAQ (reference sequence). CDR3 protein: CASSLIGGSSSGELFF. CDR3 DNA sequence: TGTGCCAGCAGCTTAATCGGGGGTAGTTCGTCCGGGGAGCTGTTTTTT.

This clonotype has more than one count but fewer than ten. This chain connects TRBV5-6 to TRBJ1-1; D is uncertain. V gave up 1 base and J gave up 0 bases, with 13 bases separating them. The CDR3 has 16 amino acids. From germline, CDR1 is SGHDT and CDR2 YYEEEE. In DNA, the CDR3 is TGTGCCAGCAGCTTGTTAGCCTTTCGTATGAACACTGAAGCTTTCTTT. It is translated as CASSLLAFRMNTEAFF.